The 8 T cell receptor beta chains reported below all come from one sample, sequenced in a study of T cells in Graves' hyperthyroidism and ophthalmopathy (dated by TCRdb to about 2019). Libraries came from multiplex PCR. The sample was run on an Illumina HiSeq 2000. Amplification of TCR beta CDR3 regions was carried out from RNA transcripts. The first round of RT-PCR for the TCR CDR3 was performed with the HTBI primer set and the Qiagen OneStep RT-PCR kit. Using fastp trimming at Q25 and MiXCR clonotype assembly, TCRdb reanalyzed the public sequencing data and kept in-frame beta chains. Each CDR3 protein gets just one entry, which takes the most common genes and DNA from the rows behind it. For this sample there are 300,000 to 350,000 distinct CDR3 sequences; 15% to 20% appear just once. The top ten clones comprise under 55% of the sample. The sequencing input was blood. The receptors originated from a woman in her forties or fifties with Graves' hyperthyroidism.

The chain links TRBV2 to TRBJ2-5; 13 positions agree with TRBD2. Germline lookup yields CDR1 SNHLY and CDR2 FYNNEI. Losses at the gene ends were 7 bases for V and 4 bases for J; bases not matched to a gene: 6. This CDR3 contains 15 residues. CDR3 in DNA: TGTGCCAGCACTTTTGGGACTAGCGGGACAGAGACCCAGTACTTC. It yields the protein CASTFGTSGTETQYF.

The CDR3, as DNA: TGTGCCAGCAGCCTTGACACAGTTCGGTATGGCTACACCTTC. This translates into CASSLDTVRYGYTF. The chain carries TRBV28 and TRBJ1-2; no definite D call. The V gene lost 6 bases and the J gene lost 5 bases, with 16 bases spanning the gap. CDR1 MDHEN and CDR2 SYDVKM come from the germline V gene. The CDR3 loop spans 14 amino acids.

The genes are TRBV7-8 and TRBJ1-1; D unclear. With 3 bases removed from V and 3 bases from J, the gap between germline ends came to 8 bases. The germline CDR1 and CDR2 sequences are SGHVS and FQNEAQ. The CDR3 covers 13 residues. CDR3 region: CASSFKEDTEAFF. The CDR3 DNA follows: TGTGCCAGCAGCTTTAAGGAAGACACTGAAGCTTTCTTT.

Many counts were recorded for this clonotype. The CDR3 sequence is CASSYEGSTDTQYF. The CDR3 nucleotides are TGTGCCAGCAGTTATGAGGGGAGCACAGATACGCAGTATTTT. The V and J genes are TRBV12-3 or TRBV12-4 and TRBJ2-3; the D gene could be TRBD1 or TRBD2 (5 bases each). This CDR3 spans 14 amino acids. V gave up 4 bases and J gave up 0 bases, with 8 bases separating them.

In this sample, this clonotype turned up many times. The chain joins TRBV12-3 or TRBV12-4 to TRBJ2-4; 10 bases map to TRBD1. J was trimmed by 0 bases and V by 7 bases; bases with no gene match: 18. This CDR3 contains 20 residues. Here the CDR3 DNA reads TGTGCCAGCACCCAGACAGGGGGCGAGGGCGGTATACTAGCCAAAAACATTCAGTACTTC. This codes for CASTQTGGEGGILAKNIQYF.

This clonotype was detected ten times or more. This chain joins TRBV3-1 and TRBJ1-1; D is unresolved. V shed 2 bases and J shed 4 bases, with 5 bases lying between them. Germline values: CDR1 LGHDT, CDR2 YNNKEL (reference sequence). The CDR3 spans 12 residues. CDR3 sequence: CASSQISTEAFF. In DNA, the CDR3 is TGTGCCAGCAGCCAAATTTCCACTGAAGCTTTCTTT.

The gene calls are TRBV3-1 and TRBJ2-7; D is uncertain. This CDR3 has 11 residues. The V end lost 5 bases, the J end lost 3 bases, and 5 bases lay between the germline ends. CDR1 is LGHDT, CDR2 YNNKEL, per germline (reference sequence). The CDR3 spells CASSARYEQYF. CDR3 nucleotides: TGTGCCAGCAGCGCCCGCTACGAGCAGTACTTC.

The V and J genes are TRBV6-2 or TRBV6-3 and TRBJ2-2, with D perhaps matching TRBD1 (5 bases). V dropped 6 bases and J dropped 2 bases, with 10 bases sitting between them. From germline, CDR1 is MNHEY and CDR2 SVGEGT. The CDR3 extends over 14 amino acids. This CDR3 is CASRGLKNTGELFF. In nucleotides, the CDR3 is TGTGCCAGCAGGGGGCTTAAAAACACCGGGGAGCTGTTTTTT.